This entry lists 26 T cell receptor beta chains sequenced from one sample in a study of STAT5B mutations in CD4+ large granular lymphocyte leukemia. This table comes from immunoSEQ multiplex PCR, and its TCRdb copy is limited to in-frame clones, with some not included. Found here are under 40,000 clones, approximately 81% of them singletons; the top ten hold over 2%. Sequences were obtained from CD4+ T cells from blood buffy coats. Receptor source: a human donor in good health.

This sequence joins TRBV10-3 and TRBJ1-1; TRBD1 agrees at 11 bases. Losses at the gene ends were 6 bases for V and 6 bases for J; bases not matched to a gene: 6. The germline CDR1 and CDR2 sequences are ENHRY and SYGVKD. This CDR3 is built from 14 residues. DNA for the CDR3: TGTGCCATCAGGCAGGGACAGGGGGTGGCTGAAGCTTTCTTT. Translation gives CAIRQGQGVAEAFF.

This rearrangement joins TRBV19 to TRBJ2-3; D is perhaps TRBD1 (6 bases). The CDR3 sequence is 13 residues long. The V end was cut by 9 bases, the J end by 8 bases, with 18 bases between. The germline gives CDR1 LNHDA, CDR2 SQIVND (reference sequence). CDR3 sequence: CASRSPGVATQYF. The CDR3 DNA reads TGTGCCAGCAGAAGCCCAGGGGTTGCTACGCAGTATTTT.

V and J are TRBV30 and TRBJ2-7, with a weak D call TRBD2 (6 bases). Germline V CDR1 and CDR2: GTSNPN, SVGIG (reference sequence). The CDR3 has 15 residues. V was clipped by 0 bases and J by 4 bases, with 16 bases between them. Here the CDR3 DNA reads TGTGCCTGGAGTGTACTTCGGGGGTTAAGGTACGAGCAGTACTTC. As protein: CAWSVLRGLRYEQYF.

This chain connects TRBV5-1 to TRBJ2-4; the D call may be TRBD1 or TRBD2 (5 bases each). V was cut by 3 bases and J by 7 bases, with 20 bases left in between. The CDR3 covers 16 residues. Germline CDR1 reads SGHRS; CDR2 reads YFSETQ. The CDR3 is CASSSLPGPRSNIQYF. The DNA of the CDR3 is TGCGCCAGCAGCTCCCTCCCGGGACCAAGGAGTAACATTCAGTACTTC.

DNA for the CDR3: TGCAGCGTTGAAGATGATCGGGGGACTGAAGCTTTCTTT. This sequence encodes CSVEDDRGTEAFF. The V gene is TRBV29-1, the J gene TRBJ1-1, with D possibly TRBD1 on 5 matching bases. The CDR3 is 13 residues long. V lost 0 bases and J 5 bases, leaving 10 bases between the germline ends. From germline, CDR1 is SQVTM and CDR2 ANQGSEA.

J is TRBJ1-4 and V is TRBV30; TRBD1 aligns across 7 bases. J was trimmed by 1 base and V by 1 base; bases with no gene match: 6. In germline, CDR1 is GTSNPN, CDR2 SVGIG (reference sequence). The CDR3 loop spans 16 amino acids. The CDR3 nucleotides read TGTGCCTGGAGTGCAGGGGGTATGGTAACTAATGAAAAACTGTTTTTT. It translates to CAWSAGGMVTNEKLFF.

In its sample, this clone was seen a few times. V is TRBV7-3 and J is TRBJ2-1; maybe TRBD2 (7 bases). Germline CDR1 is SGHTA and CDR2 is FQGTGA. Trimming removed 4 bases at V and 2 bases at J, with 15 bases between. The CDR3 is 16 residues long. CDR3 bases: TGTGCCAGCAGCTCCGCAGGAGGGGGGGCCTACAATGAGCAGTTCTTC. Translated, it gives CASSSAGGGAYNEQFF.

This clone was found a few times. The chain employs TRBV7-9 and TRBJ2-5; 7 bases are shared with TRBD2. V was clipped by 8 bases and J by 2 bases; unmatched bases: 14. Germline V gene data show CDR1 as SEHNR and CDR2 as FQNEAQ (reference sequence). The CDR3 is 16 amino acids. As DNA, the CDR3 is TGTGCCAGCGTCCCTCAGCGGGGCGGGGTTCAAGAGACCCAGTACTTC. Translation: CASVPQRGGVQETQYF. Full variable domain (remainder filled in from reference TRBV7-9 and TRBJ2-5): DTGVSQNPRHKITKRGQNVTFRCDPISEHNRLYWYRQTLGQGPEFLTYFQNEAQLEKSRLLSDRFSAERPKGSFSTLEIQRTEQGDSAMYLCASVPQRGGVQETQYFGPGTRLLVL.

This sequence joins TRBV9 and TRBJ1-3; 7 bases agree with TRBD1. V gave up 3 bases and J gave up 6 bases; unmatched junction bases: 9. Germline CDR1 is SGDLS and CDR2 is YYNGEE. The CDR3 has 15 amino acids. The CDR3 is CASSARGEFSNTIYF. The CDR3, as DNA: TGTGCCAGCAGCGCCAGGGGGGAGTTCTCAAACACCATATATTTT.

The J gene is TRBJ2-1, the V gene TRBV27; 9 nucleotides agree with TRBD1. Trimming removed 5 bases from V and 6 bases from J; junction bases left unmatched: 8. There are 15 residues in the CDR3. Germline CDR1 and CDR2: MNHEY and SMNVEV (reference sequence). The CDR3 loop is CASSHRDRVVNEQFF. CDR3 DNA sequence: TGTGCCAGCAGTCACAGGGACAGGGTGGTCAATGAGCAGTTCTTC.

This clone was seen a single time. The chain combines TRBV6-5 with TRBJ2-3; 10 bases are shared with TRBD2. This CDR3 has 15 residues. The germline gives CDR1 MNHEY, CDR2 SVGAGI. V dropped 7 bases and J dropped 1; count of bases not matched to a gene: 5. The CDR3 nucleotides are TGTGCCAGCAACCCCGGGACTAGCGGCACAGATACGCAGTATTTT. Protein: CASNPGTSGTDTQYF.

The table lists this clone with a count of one. The chain links TRBV2 to TRBJ1-2; D may be TRBD1 (5 bases). Germline V CDR1 and CDR2: SNHLY, FYNNEI. The CDR3 has 13 residues. The ends were cut back, 7 bases at V and 8 bases at J, with 17 bases in the middle. CDR3 residues: CASKEGQTRGYTF. CDR3 in DNA: TGTGCCAGCAAAGAGGGGCAGACCCGAGGCTACACCTTC.

To note about this clone: The same CDR3 also results from other DNA sequences found in this sample. The chain has TRBV5-1 and TRBJ1-5; possibly TRBD1 for D (5 bases). Trimming removed 0 bases at V and 0 bases at J, with 7 bases between. The CDR3 length is 15 residues. From germline, CDR1 is SGHRS and CDR2 YFSETQ. CDR3 in DNA: TGCGCCAGCAGCTTGGAAGGGGTTAGCAATCAGCCCCAGCATTTT. It specifies CASSLEGVSNQPQHF. The full variable domain, with the rest looked up from reference TRBV5-1 and TRBJ1-5, is KAGVTQTPRYLIKTRGQQVTLSCSPISGHRSVSWYQQTPGQGLQFLFEYFSETQRNKGNFPGRFSGRQFSNSRSEMNVSTLELGDSALYLCASSLEGVSNQPQHFGDGTRLSIL.

The CDR3 here is CASTNTGQGFYGYTF. For the CDR3, the DNA is TGTGCCAGCACAAACACGGGACAGGGGTTCTATGGCTACACCTTC. The chain recombines TRBV28 with TRBJ1-2; 10 nucleotides match TRBD1. V dropped 7 bases and J dropped 4; count of bases not matched to a gene: 9. The CDR3 has 15 residues. Looked up from germline, CDR1 is MDHEN and CDR2 is SYDVKM.

The chain links TRBV11-3 to TRBJ2-2, with TRBD1 matching over 8 bases. The CDR3 contains 15 residues. The germline V gene has CDR1 SGHNT and CDR2 YENEEA. With V trimmed by 6 bases and J by 4 bases, 7 bases remained unmatched. The CDR3 DNA reads TGTGCCAGCAGTCTAGCCAGGGGGCTCACCGGGGAGCTGTTTTTT. Protein: CASSLARGLTGELFF. The variable domain in full, completed from reference TRBV11-3 and TRBJ2-2, reads EAGVVQSPRYKIIEKKQPVAFWCNPISGHNTLYWYLQNLGQGPELLIRYENEEAVDDSQLPKDRFSAERLKGVDSTLKIQPAELGDSAVYLCASSLARGLTGELFFGEGSRLTVL.

The chain joins TRBV29-1 to TRBJ1-1; D not resolved. Germline values: CDR1 SQVTM, CDR2 ANQGSEA. This CDR3 contains 13 residues. The germline V and J ends were trimmed by 3 bases and 4 bases, with 12 bases remaining between them. The CDR3 reads CSVEGGRGTEAFF. The CDR3 nucleotides read TGCAGCGTTGAGGGAGGCCGCGGCACTGAAGCTTTCTTT.

The rearrangement joins TRBV19 to TRBJ2-3, with TRBD1 matching over 8 bases. Germline values: CDR1 LNHDA, CDR2 SQIVND (reference sequence). The ends lost 6 bases at V and 2 bases at J; junction bases unmatched: 7. This CDR3 spans 15 amino acids. The CDR3 sequence is CASRMTGVHTDTQYF. The CDR3 DNA is TGTGCCAGTAGAATGACAGGGGTCCACACAGATACGCAGTATTTT.

The chain has TRBV27 and TRBJ2-1; a possible D gene is TRBD1 (6 bases). V was shortened by 0 bases and J by 1 base, with 10 bases between the two germline ends. This CDR3 region has 16 residues. Germline CDR1 and CDR2: MNHEY and SMNVEV (reference sequence). CDR3 residues: CASSLSGAGSYNEQFF. DNA for the CDR3: TGTGCCAGCAGTTTATCGGGGGCAGGGTCCTACAATGAGCAGTTCTTC.

This clone showed up just a few times. One junction end disagrees with the germline gene, perhaps due to a read error. The chain recombines TRBV14 with TRBJ1-1, with 8 bases that match TRBD1. CDR3 length: 15 amino acids. CDR1 is SGHDN, CDR2 FVKESK, per germline. CDR3 protein: CASSQEVAGGWGAVF. In DNA form, the CDR3 reads TGTGCCAGCAGCCAAGAGGTTGCAGGGGGCTGGGGAGCTGTCTTT.

Only a few counts were recorded for this clone. This chain connects TRBV2 to TRBJ2-1; TRBD1 agrees at 10 bases. This CDR3 spans 13 amino acids. With 6 bases clipped from V and 5 bases from J, the junction kept 1 base outside the gene matches. Germline V CDR1 and CDR2: SNHLY, FYNNEI. This CDR3 is CASSGTGDNEQFF. The CDR3 DNA reads TGTGCCAGCAGCGGGACAGGGGACAATGAGCAGTTCTTC. The full variable domain, in which reference TRBV2 and TRBJ2-1 provide the parts outside the CDR3, is EPEVTQTPSHQVTQMGQEVILRCVPISNHLYFYWYRQILGQKVEFLVSFYNNEISEKSEIFDDQFSVERPDGSNFTLKIRSTKLEDSAMYFCASSGTGDNEQFFGPGTRLTVL.

This rearrangement joins TRBV6-6 to TRBJ2-3; the match to TRBD2 covers 12 bases. V shed 6 bases, J shed 1 base, and the junction held 2 bases outside the gene matches. This CDR3 region has 15 residues. CDR1 and CDR2 from the germline V gene are MNHNY and SVGAGI (reference sequence). The CDR3 spells CASRRLAGGTDTQYF. CDR3 nucleotide sequence: TGTGCCAGCAGAAGACTAGCGGGAGGCACAGATACGCAGTATTTT.

The J gene is TRBJ1-3, the V gene TRBV19; D not certain. CDR1 is LNHDA and CDR2 is SQIVND in the germline V gene (reference sequence). V lost 2 bases to trimming and J lost 1 base, with 18 bases between them. This CDR3 region has 18 residues. The CDR3 sequence is CASSIIKAEGRSGNTIYF. The CDR3 coding sequence is TGTGCCAGTAGTATAATAAAGGCAGAGGGTAGGTCTGGAAACACCATATATTTT.

J is TRBJ2-5 and V is TRBV14; 7 bases are a match to TRBD1. Trimming cost V 1 base and J 5 bases; bases outside gene matches: 7. The CDR3 consists of 15 residues. Germline V gene data show CDR1 as SGHDN and CDR2 as FVKESK. The CDR3 region has the DNA TGTGCCAGCAGCCAAGTACTAGGGGGCGGGGAGACCCAGTACTTC. It yields the protein CASSQVLGGGETQYF.

The chain has TRBV5-6 and TRBJ1-5; 9 nucleotides match TRBD1. Germline CDR1 is SGHDT and CDR2 is YYEEEE. The CDR3 covers 16 residues. The V segment lost 3 bases and the J segment 6 bases; nucleotides outside the gene matches: 10. The CDR3 here is CASSSTQGAGGQPQHF. The DNA of the CDR3 is TGTGCCAGCAGCTCCACACAGGGGGCTGGGGGTCAGCCCCAGCATTTT.

This sequence joins TRBV18 and TRBJ1-1; D gene uncertain. Per the germline V gene, CDR1 is KGHSH and CDR2 is LQKENI. There are 12 residues in the CDR3. Trimming pared 0 bases from V and 4 bases from J, leaving 3 bases between. The CDR3 coding sequence is TGTGCCAGCTCACCACCCGTCACTGAAGCTTTCTTT. It translates to CASSPPVTEAFF.

The J gene is TRBJ1-3, the V gene TRBV6-1, with a possible D match to TRBD1 (5 bases). Trimming cost V 4 bases and J 2 bases, with 9 bases left between them. Germline loops: CDR1 MNHNS, CDR2 SASEGT. CDR3 length equals 14 residues. The CDR3 protein is CASSVEGTGNTIYF. CDR3 bases: TGTGCCAGCAGTGTTGAGGGGACTGGAAACACCATATATTTT.